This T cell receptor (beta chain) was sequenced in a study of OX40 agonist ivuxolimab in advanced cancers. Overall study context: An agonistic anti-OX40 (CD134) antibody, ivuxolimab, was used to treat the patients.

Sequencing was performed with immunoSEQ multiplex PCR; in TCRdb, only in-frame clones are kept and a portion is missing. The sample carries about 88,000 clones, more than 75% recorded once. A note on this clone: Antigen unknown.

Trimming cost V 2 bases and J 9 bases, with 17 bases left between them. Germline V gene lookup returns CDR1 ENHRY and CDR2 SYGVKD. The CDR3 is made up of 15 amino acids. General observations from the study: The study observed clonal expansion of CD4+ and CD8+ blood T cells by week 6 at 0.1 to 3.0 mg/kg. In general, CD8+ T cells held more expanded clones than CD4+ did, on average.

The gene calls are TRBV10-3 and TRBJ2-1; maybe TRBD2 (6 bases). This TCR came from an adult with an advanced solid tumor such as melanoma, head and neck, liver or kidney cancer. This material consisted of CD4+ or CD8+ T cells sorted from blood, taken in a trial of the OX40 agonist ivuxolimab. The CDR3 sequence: CAISETGERFGEQFF. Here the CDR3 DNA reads TGTGCCATCAGTGAGACGGGGGAGAGGTTCGGTGAGCAGTTCTTC.